The next 4 T cell receptor beta chains were all read from a single sample in a study of CD8+ T cells in alopecia areata (dated by TCRdb to 2016 to 2019). Pooled mouse cutaneous lymph node cells were stained for CD4, CD8alpha, NKG2D, NKG2ACE and other markers, then sorted on a BD Influx. The receptor library was made with the immunoSEQ multiplex PCR assay. To provide template for TCR sequencing, every sample had RNA extracted and reverse transcribed into cDNA. The table comes from immuneACCESS by way of TCRdb, which keeps in-frame sequences with V and J called. Part of the clones is missing from these tables; in studies checked, under half for an unresolved V gene and the rest for unknown reasons. Across this sample, about 270,000 clones were tabulated and none appeared just once. About 1.1% of the sample rests with the top ten. Input material: CD4+ T cells sorted from a lymph node. These receptor sequences come from a C3H/HeJ mouse with alopecia areata. The strain carries MHC haplotype H2-k.

As to this clone: The genes and germline here are from mouse. CDR3 residues: CASSVTGGHGQLYF. The CDR3 bases that were read are TGTGCCAGCAGTGTGACAGGGGGACACGGG. The chain recombines TRBV13-3 with TRBJ2-2; TRBD1 agrees at 9 bases. Coverage ceases 4 residues before the CDR3 finishes, and the germline J gene fills in the end. This CDR3 has 14 amino acids. CDR1 NNHDY and CDR2 SYVADS come from the germline V gene.

In this sample, this clone turned up a few times. Germline and genes here are mouse. The read is 4 residues too short to cover the CDR3 end, so that end is filled in from the germline J gene. Other DNA sequences in this sample translate to the same CDR3. The chain combines TRBV1 with TRBJ2-1, with 9 nucleotides matching TRBD1. CDR1 NSQYPW and CDR2 LRSPGD come from the germline V gene (reference sequence). V lost 1 base and J lost 5; bases outside the gene matches: 0. The CDR3 sequence is 14 residues long. CDR3 DNA (partial): TGCACCTGCAGTGCAGGACAGGGGGATGCT. It is translated as CTCSAGQGDA. The entire CDR3 sequence reads CTCSAGQGDAEQFF.

In its sample, this clone was seen a few times. Genes and germline come from the mouse. The sequence runs out 4 residues before the end of the CDR3; the remainder is reconstructed from the germline J gene. This chain connects TRBV13-3 to TRBJ2-4; 7 bases align to TRBD1. CDR3 size: 14 residues. Germline V gene sequence: CDR1 NNHDY, CDR2 SYVADS. Unmatched junction bases numbered 5, after V lost 5 bases and J lost 2 bases. CDR3 region: CASSPTGVQNTLYF. CDR3 bases read: TGTGCCAGCAGCCCTACAGGGGTTCAAAAC.

Concerning this clone itself: The limits of the CDR3 on the DNA are not certain, so only TCRdb's listed CDR3 is given. Genes and germline are mouse. This chain connects TRBV23 to TRBJ2-5; the table calls TRBD2, which could not be checked here. Germline assignment: CDR1 KGHTA and CDR2 FQNQQP. The CDR3 numbers 15 amino acids, ends counted. This CDR3 is CAPAVNRWGGDTQYF.